This TCR beta chain was observed in a study of blood T cell repertoires in COVID-19. V was clipped by 4 bases and J by 0 bases, with 12 bases between them. The length of the CDR3 is 16 residues. The germline gives CDR1 MGHDK, CDR2 SYGVNS. Original methodology: Amplification of reference gene primers was used by the study to estimate nucleated cell counts. Repertoires were generated with immunoSEQ multiplex PCR, while TCRdb's copy carries only in-frame clones and drops some. V, J and clone size are taken as reported in that table, and D and trimming were inferred from the DNA itself. Of 76,000 or so clones listed, approximately 88% are singletons.

Sequenced material: peripheral blood. The J gene is TRBJ2-2, the V gene TRBV25-1; D is possibly TRBD1 (5 bases). The receptor was derived from a man aged 25-40 years with acute or convalescent COVID-19. The CDR3 DNA follows: TGTGCCAGCAGTGCCCAGGGTAACGCGAACACCGGGGAGCTGTTTTTT. Its translation: CASSAQGNANTGELFF.